This section outlines one T cell receptor beta chain sequence together with its context. What it recognizes is unknown. Germline lookup yields CDR1 ENHRY and CDR2 SYGVKD. V shed 1 base, J shed 2 bases, and the junction held 5 bases outside the gene matches. CDR3 length equals 15 residues. Sequenced by immunoSEQ multiplex PCR; TCRdb stores in-frame clones only, minus some. The sample records roughly 1,800,000 clones, less than 95% being singletons. In the naive CD8 group, cells lacked CD45RO and were positively selected for CCR7, so terminally differentiated effector memory CD45RA+ cells were left out. Donors were healthy HIV-negative adults without recent acute infections or vaccinations. The data originate from a study of shared clonotypes between healthy human individuals. General study findings and limits: Clonotypes shared by all four sorted-subset donors had higher generation probabilities than non-shared clonotypes. Estimated richness was generally greater in naive than memory subsets. A handful of donors held about 5.1% of naive CD4 clonotypes in common.

The sequence was collected from a man younger than 30 in good health. The chain combines TRBV10-3 with TRBJ2-7; 7 bases are shared with TRBD2. The material sequenced was naive CD8+ T cells sorted from blood. The chain's CDR3 is CAISEFERGTYEQYF. In DNA form, the CDR3 reads TGTGCCATCAGTGAGTTCGAGCGGGGCACCTACGAGCAGTACTTC.